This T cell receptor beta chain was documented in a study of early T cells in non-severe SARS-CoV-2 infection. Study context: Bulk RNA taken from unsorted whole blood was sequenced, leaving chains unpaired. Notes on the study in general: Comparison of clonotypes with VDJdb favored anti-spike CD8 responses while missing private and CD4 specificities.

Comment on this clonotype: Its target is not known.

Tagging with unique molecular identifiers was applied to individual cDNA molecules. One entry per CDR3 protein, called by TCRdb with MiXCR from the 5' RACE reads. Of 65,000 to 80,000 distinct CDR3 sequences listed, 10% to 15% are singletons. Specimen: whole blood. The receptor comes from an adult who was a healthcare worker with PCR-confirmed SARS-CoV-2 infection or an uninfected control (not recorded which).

For the CDR3, the DNA is TGTGCCAGTGTTAGACAGGGCCAGAACTACGAGCAGTACTTC. As protein: CASVRQGQNYEQYF. The genes are TRBV6-1 and TRBJ2-7; TRBD1 aligns across 7 bases. The junction had 11 bases not matched to a gene; V was cut back by 9 bases and J by 3 bases. Germline values: CDR1 MNHNS, CDR2 SASEGT. This CDR3 region has 14 residues.